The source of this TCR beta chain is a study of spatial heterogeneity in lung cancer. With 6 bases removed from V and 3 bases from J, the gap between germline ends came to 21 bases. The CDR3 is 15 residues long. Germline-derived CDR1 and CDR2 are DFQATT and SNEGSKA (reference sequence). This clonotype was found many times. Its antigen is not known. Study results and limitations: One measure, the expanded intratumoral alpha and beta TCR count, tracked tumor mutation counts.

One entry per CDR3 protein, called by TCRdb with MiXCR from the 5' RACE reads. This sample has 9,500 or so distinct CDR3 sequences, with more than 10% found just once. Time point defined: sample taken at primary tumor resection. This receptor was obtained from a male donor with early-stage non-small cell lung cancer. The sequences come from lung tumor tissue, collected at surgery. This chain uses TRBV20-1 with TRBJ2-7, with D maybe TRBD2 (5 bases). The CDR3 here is CSALTTRAGYYEQYF. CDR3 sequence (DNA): TGCAGTGCACTCACCACCCGGGCGGGCTACTACGAGCAGTACTTC.